One T cell receptor beta chain is described in this entry. Its target is unknown. Sequencing used immunoSEQ multiplex PCR; TCRdb keeps in-frame clones, though not all of them. The data contain millions of clones, roughly 91% of them singletons. This entry comes from a study of shared clonotypes between healthy human individuals. Study-wide results and limits: Represented genetic and exposure-history diversity was restricted by having few donors. The researchers took only blood, and tissue repertoires probably look different. How much donors shared clonotypes was expected to be affected by sequencing depth.

Cells designated naive CD8 were CD45RO-negative and were positively selected for CCR7, with terminally differentiated effector memory CD45RA+ cells excluded. Among the donors, all were Caucasian adults who lived in Nashville, Tennessee. This CDR3 spans 13 amino acids. Looked up from germline, CDR1 is PRHDT and CDR2 is FYEKMQ (reference sequence). The V end lost 0 bases, the J end lost 4 bases, and 5 bases lay between the germline ends. The receptor was derived from a man between 18 and 35 years old in good health. Some clones in this sample may be carry-over from other donors' samples. The chain combines TRBV13 with TRBJ2-3; D is uncertain. Sequenced material: naive CD8+ T cells from PBMCs. CDR3 protein: CASSLGLPDTQYF. In DNA, the CDR3 is TGTGCCAGCAGCTTAGGCCTCCCAGATACGCAGTATTTT.